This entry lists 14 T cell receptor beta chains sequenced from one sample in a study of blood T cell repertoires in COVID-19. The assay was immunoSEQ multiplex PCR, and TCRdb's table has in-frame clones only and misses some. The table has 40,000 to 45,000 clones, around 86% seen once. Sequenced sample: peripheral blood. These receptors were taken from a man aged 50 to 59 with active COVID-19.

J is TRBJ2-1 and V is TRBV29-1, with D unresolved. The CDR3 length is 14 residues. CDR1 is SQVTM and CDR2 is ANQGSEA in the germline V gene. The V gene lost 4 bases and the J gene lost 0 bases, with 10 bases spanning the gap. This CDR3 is CSVAATTSYNEQFF. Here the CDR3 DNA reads TGCAGCGTTGCCGCTACCACCTCCTACAATGAGCAGTTCTTC.

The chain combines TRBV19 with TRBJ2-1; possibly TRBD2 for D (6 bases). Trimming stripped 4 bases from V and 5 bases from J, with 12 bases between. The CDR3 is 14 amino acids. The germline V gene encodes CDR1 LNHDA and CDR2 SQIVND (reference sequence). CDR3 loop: CASSTWTTNNEQFF. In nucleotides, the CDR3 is TGTGCCAGTAGTACCTGGACTACAAACAATGAGCAGTTCTTC.

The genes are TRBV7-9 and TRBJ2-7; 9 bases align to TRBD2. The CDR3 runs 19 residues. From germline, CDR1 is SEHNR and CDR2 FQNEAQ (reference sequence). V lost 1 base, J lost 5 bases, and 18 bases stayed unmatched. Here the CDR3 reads CASSLVPEASGTGIDEQYF. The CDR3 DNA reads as TGTGCCAGCAGCTTAGTTCCCGAGGCTAGCGGGACCGGAATAGACGAGCAGTACTTC.

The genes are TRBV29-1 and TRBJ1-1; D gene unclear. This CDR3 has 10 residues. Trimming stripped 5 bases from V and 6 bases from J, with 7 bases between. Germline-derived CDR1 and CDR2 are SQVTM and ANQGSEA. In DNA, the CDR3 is TGCAGCGTTCGGCAGGCTGAAGCTTTCTTT. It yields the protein CSVRQAEAFF. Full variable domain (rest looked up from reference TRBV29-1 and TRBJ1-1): SAVISQKPSRDICQRGTSLTIQCQVDSQVTMMFWYRQQPGQSLTLIATANQGSEATYESGFVIDKFPISRPNLTFSTLTVSNMSPEDSSIYLCSVRQAEAFFGQGTRLTVV.

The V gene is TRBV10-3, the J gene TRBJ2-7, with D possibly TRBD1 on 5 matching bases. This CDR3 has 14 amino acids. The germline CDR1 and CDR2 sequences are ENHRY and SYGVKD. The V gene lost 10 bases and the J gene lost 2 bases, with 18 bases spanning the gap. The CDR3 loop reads CATTNWGVTYEQYF. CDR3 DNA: TGTGCCACAACAAATTGGGGCGTTACCTACGAGCAGTACTTC.

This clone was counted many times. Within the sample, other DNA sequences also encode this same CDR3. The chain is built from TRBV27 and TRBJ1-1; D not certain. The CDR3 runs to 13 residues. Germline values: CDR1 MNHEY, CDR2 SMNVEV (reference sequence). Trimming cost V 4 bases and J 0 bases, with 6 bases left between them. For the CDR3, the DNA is TGTGCCAGCAGTTCCGGTATGAACACTGAAGCTTTCTTT. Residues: CASSSGMNTEAFF.

As DNA, the CDR3 is TGCGCCAGCAGCCAAGATCGTTGGGGCAGGGGCACCTATAATTCACCCCTCCACTTT. Encoded protein: CASSQDRWGRGTYNSPLHF. The chain links TRBV4-3 to TRBJ1-6; TRBD1 is a possible D gene (6 bases). From germline, CDR1 is LGHNA and CDR2 YSLEER. The CDR3 has 19 amino acids. Trimming stripped 0 bases from V and 2 bases from J, with 17 bases between.

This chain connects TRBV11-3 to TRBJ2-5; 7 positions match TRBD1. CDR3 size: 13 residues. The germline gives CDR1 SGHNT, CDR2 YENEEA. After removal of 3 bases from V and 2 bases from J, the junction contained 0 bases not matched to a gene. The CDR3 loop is CASSFRGQETQYF. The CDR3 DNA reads TGTGCCAGCAGCTTCAGGGGGCAAGAGACCCAGTACTTC.

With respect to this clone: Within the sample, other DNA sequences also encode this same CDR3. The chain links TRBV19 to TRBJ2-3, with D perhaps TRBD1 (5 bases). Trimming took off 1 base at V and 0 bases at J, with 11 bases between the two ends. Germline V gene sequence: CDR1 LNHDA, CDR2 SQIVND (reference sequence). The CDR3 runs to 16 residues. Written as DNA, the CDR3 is TGTGCCAGTAGTATAGGGTCAGGGTCTAGCACAGATACGCAGTATTTT. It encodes CASSIGSGSSTDTQYF.

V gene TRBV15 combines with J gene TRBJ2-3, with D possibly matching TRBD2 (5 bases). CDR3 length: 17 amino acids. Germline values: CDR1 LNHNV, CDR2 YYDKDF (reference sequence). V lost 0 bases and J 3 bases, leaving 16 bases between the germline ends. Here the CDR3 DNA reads TGTGCCACCAGCAGAGATCTGGCGGCGGGCAAAACAGATACGCAGTATTTT. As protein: CATSRDLAAGKTDTQYF. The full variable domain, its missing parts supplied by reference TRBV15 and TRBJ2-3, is DAMVIQNPRYQVTQFGKPVTLSCSQTLNHNVMYWYQQKSSQAPKLLFHYYDKDFNNEADTPDNFQSRRPNTSFCFLDIRSPGLGDTAMYLCATSRDLAAGKTDTQYFGPGTRLTVL.

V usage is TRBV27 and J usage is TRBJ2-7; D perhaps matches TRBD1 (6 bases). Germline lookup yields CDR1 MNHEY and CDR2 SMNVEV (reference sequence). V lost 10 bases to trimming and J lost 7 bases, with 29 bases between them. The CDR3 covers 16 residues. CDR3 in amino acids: CATQGTGSAPQGEQYF. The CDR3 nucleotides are TGTGCCACCCAAGGAACTGGTTCGGCTCCCCAGGGGGAGCAGTACTTC.

The CDR3 coding sequence is TGCGCCAGCGGACCTAGCGGGAGTGGAGAGACCCAGTACTTC. It encodes CASGPSGSGETQYF. The rearrangement joins TRBV5-1 to TRBJ2-5, with 10 bases identical to TRBD2. Losses at the gene ends were 7 bases for V and 4 bases for J; bases not matched to a gene: 7. The length of the CDR3 is 14 residues. Germline values: CDR1 SGHRS, CDR2 YFSETQ.

CDR3 residues: CASSQLSGRRGEQFF. The CDR3 nucleotides are TGCGCCAGCAGCCAACTTAGCGGGAGGCGGGGTGAGCAGTTCTTC. The chain is built from TRBV4-1 and TRBJ2-1; 10 positions agree with TRBD2. V trimming: 2 bases; J trimming: 9 bases; junction bases outside the gene matches: 7. Germline-derived CDR1 and CDR2 are MGHRA and YSYEKL. The CDR3 runs 15 residues.

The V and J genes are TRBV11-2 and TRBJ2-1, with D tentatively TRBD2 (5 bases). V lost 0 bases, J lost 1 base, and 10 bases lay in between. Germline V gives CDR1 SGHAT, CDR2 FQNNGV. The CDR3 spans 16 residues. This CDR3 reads CASSLEGGPSYNEQFF. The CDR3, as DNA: TGTGCCAGCAGCTTAGAGGGCGGGCCTTCCTACAATGAGCAGTTCTTC.